The entry that follows covers one T cell receptor (beta chain) sequence. Its antigen is not known. All of the isolated RNA was reverse transcribed, so expressed TCRB transcripts were sequenced. An average of roughly 4 million reads was obtained for naive, central memory and regulatory T cell samples. The repertoire was sequenced with immunoSEQ multiplex PCR; TCRdb's copy has only in-frame clones and lacks some. Here the sample spans approximately 250,000 clones, around 9.6% being singletons. Based on CD45RO/CCR7/CD25/CD127/CD95/CD27, CD4+ regulatory, stem cell-like memory, naive and central memory cells were sorted. The germline CDR1 and CDR2 sequences are LNHDA and SQIVND (reference sequence). V lost 4 bases, J lost 0 bases, and 4 bases lay in between. The CDR3 totals 13 residues. The record originates from a study of beta chain features in type 1 diabetes. Study-wide points: Sequencing the cDNA could make cells with high TCR expression show up more than they should. A closer apparent resemblance between naive, central memory and Treg TCRB repertoires was seen in patients than in healthy donors.

The material sequenced was naive CD4+ T cells from blood. This rearrangement joins TRBV19 to TRBJ2-1; D is ambiguous. The source is a woman under 30 in good health. CDR3 protein: CASSRSSYNEQFF. The DNA for the CDR3 is TGTGCCAGTAGTAGGAGCTCCTACAATGAGCAGTTCTTC. Using reference TRBV19 and TRBJ2-1 for the parts outside the CDR3, the full variable domain is DGGITQSPKYLFRKEGQNVTLSCEQNLNHDAMYWYRQDPGQGLRLIYYSQIVNDFQKGDIAEGYSVSREKKESFPLTVTSAQKNPTAFYLCASSRSSYNEQFFGPGTRLTVL.